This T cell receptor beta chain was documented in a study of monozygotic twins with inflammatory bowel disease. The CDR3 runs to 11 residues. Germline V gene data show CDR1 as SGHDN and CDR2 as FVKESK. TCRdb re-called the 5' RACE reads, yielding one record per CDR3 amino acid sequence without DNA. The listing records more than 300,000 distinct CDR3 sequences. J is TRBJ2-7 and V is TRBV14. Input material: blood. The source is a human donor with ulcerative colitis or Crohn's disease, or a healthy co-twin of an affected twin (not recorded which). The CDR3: CASSRWGEQYF.